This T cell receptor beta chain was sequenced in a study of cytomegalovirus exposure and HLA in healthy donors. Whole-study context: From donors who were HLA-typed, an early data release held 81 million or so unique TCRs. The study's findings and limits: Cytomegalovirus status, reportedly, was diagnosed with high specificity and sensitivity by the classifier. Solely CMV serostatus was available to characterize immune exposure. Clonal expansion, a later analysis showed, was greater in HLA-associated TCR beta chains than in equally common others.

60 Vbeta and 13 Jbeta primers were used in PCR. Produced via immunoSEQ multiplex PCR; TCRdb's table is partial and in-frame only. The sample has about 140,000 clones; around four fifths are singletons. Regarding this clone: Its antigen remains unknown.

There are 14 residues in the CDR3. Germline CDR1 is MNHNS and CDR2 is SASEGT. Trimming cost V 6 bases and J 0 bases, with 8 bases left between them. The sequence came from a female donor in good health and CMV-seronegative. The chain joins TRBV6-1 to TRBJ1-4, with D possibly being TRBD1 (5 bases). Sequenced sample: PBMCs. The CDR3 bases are TGTGCCAGCAGGCCAGGGACAACTAATGAAAAACTGTTTTTT. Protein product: CASRPGTTNEKLFF.